The next 9 T cell receptor beta chains were all read from a single sample in a study of blood T cell repertoires in COVID-19 (TCRdb year 2020). Receptor libraries were prepared by the immunoSEQ multiplex PCR assay. TCRdb carries this immuneACCESS record with in-frame sequences only. Its versions omit some clonotypes, under half of them owing to an unresolved V gene in the studies checked, with the rest unexplained. The sample data list 230,000 or so clones, and around 88% of these were observed just once. The ten biggest clones cover 14% to 15% of the sample. Sequencing was carried out using PBMCs or T cells enriched from blood (not recorded which). These receptor sequences come from a woman in her fifties or sixties with acute COVID-19.

This clone came up once. The chain couples TRBV5-1 to TRBJ2-7, with D perhaps TRBD2 (6 bases). Trimming removed 0 bases at V and 0 bases at J, with 7 bases between. Per the germline V gene, CDR1 is SGHRS and CDR2 is YFSETQ. The CDR3 covers 14 residues. Here the CDR3 reads CASSLVSGSYEQYF. CDR3 nucleotides: TGCGCCAGCAGCTTGGTTAGCGGCTCCTACGAGCAGTACTTC.

Here the CDR3 DNA reads TGTGCCTGGAGTCAGTCTGAAGCTTTCTTT. This translates into CAWSQSEAFF. J is TRBJ1-1 and V is TRBV30; D remains unclear. There are 10 residues in the CDR3. Germline V lookup: CDR1 GTSNPN, CDR2 SVGIG (reference sequence). The ends were cut back, 2 bases at V and 6 bases at J, with 4 bases in the middle.

The V gene is TRBV28, the J gene TRBJ1-4; D call uncertain. The CDR3 has 16 residues. Germline CDR1 MDHEN, CDR2 SYDVKM. Trimming took 4 bases from V and 0 from J, leaving 12 bases between them. The chain's CDR3 is CASSYQSVTTNEKLFF. The CDR3 nucleotides read TGTGCCAGCAGTTACCAGTCAGTTACAACTAATGAAAAACTGTTTTTT.

This clone was detected once. The chain recombines TRBV5-1 with TRBJ2-1; 10 nucleotides line up with TRBD2. This CDR3 has 16 residues. Per germline, CDR1 SGHRS and CDR2 YFSETQ. Unmatched junction bases numbered 10, after V lost 2 bases and J lost 8 bases. The CDR3 nucleotides read TGCGCCAGCAGCTTTAAAGCTAGCGGGAGAGTGGATGAGCAGTTCTTC. This gives the protein CASSFKASGRVDEQFF.

Concerning this clone: A read error may produce the germline difference seen at one junction end. The chain couples TRBV2 to TRBJ2-7, with 7 bases identical to TRBD2. CDR3 length: 12 residues. Germline CDR1 and CDR2: SNHLY and FYNNEI. DNA of the CDR3: TGTGCCAGCAGCTTGTTTTCCGGGACTATATCCTTC. It is translated as CASSLFSGTISF.

J is TRBJ2-7 and V is TRBV27, with D perhaps TRBD2 (5 bases). The CDR3 is 13 amino acids. Germline V gene lookup returns CDR1 MNHEY and CDR2 SMNVEV (reference sequence). V was pared by 5 bases and J by 3 bases, with 11 bases between. The CDR3 reads CASSLLRGYEQYF. The CDR3 nucleotides read TGTGCCAGCAGTCTACTCCGGGGCTACGAGCAGTACTTC.

This chain links TRBV18 with TRBJ1-2; 11 bases agree with TRBD1. Germline V gene data show CDR1 as KGHSH and CDR2 as LQKENI. This CDR3 has 14 residues. V lost 6 bases, J lost 4 bases, and 4 bases stayed unmatched. The CDR3 DNA reads as TGTGCCAGCTCGCCTGGACAGGGGGCCTATGGCTACACCTTC. Encoded protein: CASSPGQGAYGYTF.

The V gene is TRBV28, the J gene TRBJ2-1; D possibly corresponds to TRBD2 (7 bases). Trimming removed 7 bases from V and 2 bases from J, with 24 bases in between. The CDR3 spans 18 residues. Germline loops: CDR1 MDHEN, CDR2 SYDVKM. The CDR3 loop reads CASTPRLGGDMAYNEQFF. Here the CDR3 DNA reads TGTGCCAGCACTCCCAGGCTGGGGGGGGACATGGCCTACAATGAGCAGTTCTTC.

In its sample, this clone was seen a few times. V and J are TRBV28 and TRBJ1-2, with TRBD1 as a possible D gene (5 bases). This CDR3 has 16 amino acids. Trimming removed 3 bases from V and 5 bases from J, with 19 bases in between. The germline gives CDR1 MDHEN, CDR2 SYDVKM. The CDR3 DNA sequence: TGTGCCAGCAGTTTGAATCTAGGGACTGGACAATATGGCTACACCTTC. Protein sequence: CASSLNLGTGQYGYTF.